This TCR beta chain was recorded in a study of blood T cell repertoires in COVID-19. Study-wide context: Samples of COVID-19 (acute and convalescent) were obtained from the United States, Italy and Spain.

Study processing details: Amplification from reference gene primers served as the basis for estimated nucleated cell counts. Repertoires were generated with immunoSEQ multiplex PCR, while TCRdb's copy carries only in-frame clones and drops some. V, J and clone size are those of that table, while D and trimming were read from the DNA. This table holds roughly 200,000 clones, about 76% found once. A Seattle source enrolled patients during active infection and followed them longitudinally. Looked up from germline, CDR1 is MNHEY and CDR2 is SMNVEV (reference sequence). The CDR3 totals 13 residues. V lost 3 bases and J lost 11, with 16 bases in between.

The V call is TRBV27, the J call TRBJ1-1; a possible D gene is TRBD1 (6 bases). Sample: peripheral blood. The receptor comes from a woman aged 40-49 years with COVID-19, enrolled during active disease. In nucleotides, the CDR3 is TGTGCCAGCAGTTTTAATCAGGGGAAAAAGGCTTTCTTT. It translates to CASSFNQGKKAFF.